This entry features one T cell receptor (beta chain) sequence. The antigen is unknown. This sample stems from a study of T cell responses to AZD1222 COVID-19 vaccine. This CDR3 comprises 16 residues. CDR1 is SGHKS and CDR2 is YYEKEE in the germline V gene (reference sequence). Trimming left V 2 bases short and J 1 base short, with 14 bases between. The data were produced by immunoSEQ multiplex PCR, yet TCRdb's version contains in-frame clones alone and is incomplete. The table has 250,000 to 300,000 clones, 94% seen once. General study points: Baseline seropositivity occurred in only a handful of AZD1222 recipients. With two AZD1222 doses given, Spike-specific TCR breadth and depth both rose. Close to half of spike-specific TCRs reportedly recognize unmutated variant regions.

Material: peripheral blood, obtained 28 days after the second AZD1222 dose. V is TRBV5-5 and J is TRBJ2-3; possibly TRBD1 for D (5 bases). This receptor was taken from an adult who received the AZD1222 COVID-19 vaccine. This CDR3 is CASSFGDLGRTDTQYF. In DNA, the CDR3 is TGTGCCAGCAGCTTCGGAGACTTGGGGCGCACAGATACGCAGTATTTT.